This TCR beta chain was identified in a study of beta chain features in type 1 diabetes. The study reverse transcribed the entire isolated RNA, so it sequenced expressed TCRB transcripts. Clones were sequenced by immunoSEQ multiplex PCR, and TCRdb holds only the in-frame ones, with some missing. The table shows hundreds of thousands of clones, with around a sixth occurring only once. Germline V gene sequence: CDR1 KGHSH, CDR2 LQKENI. The CDR3 is 16 residues long. Unmatched junction bases numbered 6, after V lost 3 bases and J lost 3 bases. V gene TRBV18 combines with J gene TRBJ2-5, with 11 bases aligning to TRBD2. Sequencing was done on a sample of naive CD4+ T cells from blood. The source of this sequence is a man aged 18 to 30 in good health. This CDR3 reads CASSPALLAGEETQYF. CDR3 coding DNA: TGTGCCAGCTCACCGGCCCTACTAGCGGGGGAAGAGACCCAGTACTTC.